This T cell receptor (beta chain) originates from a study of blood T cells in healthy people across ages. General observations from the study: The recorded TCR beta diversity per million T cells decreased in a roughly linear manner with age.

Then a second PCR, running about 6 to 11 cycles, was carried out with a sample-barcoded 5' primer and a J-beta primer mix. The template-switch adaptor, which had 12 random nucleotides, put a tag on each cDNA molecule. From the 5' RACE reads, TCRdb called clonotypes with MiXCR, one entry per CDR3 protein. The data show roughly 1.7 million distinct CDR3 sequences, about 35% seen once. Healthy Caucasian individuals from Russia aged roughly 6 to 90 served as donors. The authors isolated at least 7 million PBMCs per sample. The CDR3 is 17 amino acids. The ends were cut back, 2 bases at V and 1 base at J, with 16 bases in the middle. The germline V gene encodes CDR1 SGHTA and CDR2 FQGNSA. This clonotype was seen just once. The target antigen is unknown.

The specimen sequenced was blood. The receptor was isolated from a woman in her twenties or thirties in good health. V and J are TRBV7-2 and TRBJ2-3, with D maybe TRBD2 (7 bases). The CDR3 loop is CASSLRGRGAGTDTQYF. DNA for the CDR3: TGTGCCAGCAGCTTAAGGGGCCGGGGGGCCGGCACAGATACGCAGTATTTT.